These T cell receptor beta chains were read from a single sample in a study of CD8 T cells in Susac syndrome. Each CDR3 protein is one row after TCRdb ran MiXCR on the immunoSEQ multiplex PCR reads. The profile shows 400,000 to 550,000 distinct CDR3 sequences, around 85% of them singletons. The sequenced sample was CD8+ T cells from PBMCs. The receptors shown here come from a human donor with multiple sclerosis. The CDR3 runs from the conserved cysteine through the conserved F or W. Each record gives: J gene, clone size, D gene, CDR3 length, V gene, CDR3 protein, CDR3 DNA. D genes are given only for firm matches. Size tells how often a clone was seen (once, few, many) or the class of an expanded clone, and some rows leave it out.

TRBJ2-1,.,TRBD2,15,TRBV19,CASSTLAGDNNEQFF,TGTGCCAGTAGTACACTAGCGGGGGACAACAATGAGCAGTTCTTC
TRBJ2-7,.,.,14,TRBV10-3,CAISHSADSYEQYF,TGTGCCATCAGTCACAGTGCCGACTCCTACGAGCAGTACTTC
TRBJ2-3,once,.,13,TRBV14,CASSPHPSATQYF,TGTGCCAGCAGCCCCCACCCCAGCGCTACGCAGTATTTT
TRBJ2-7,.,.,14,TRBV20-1,CSALQEKRGYEQYF,TGCAGTGCTCTACAGGAAAAGAGGGGTTACGAGCAGTACTTC
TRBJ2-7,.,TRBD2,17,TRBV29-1,CSVEDRTSGTMGYEQYF,TGCAGCGTTGAAGACCGGACTAGCGGGACCATGGGCTACGAGCAGTACTTC
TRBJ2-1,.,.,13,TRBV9,CASSDGIYNEQFF,TGTGCCAGCAGCGACGGGATATACAATGAGCAGTTCTTC
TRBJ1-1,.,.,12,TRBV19,CASTRMGLEAFF,TGTGCCAGTACTAGGATGGGACTGGAAGCTTTCTTT
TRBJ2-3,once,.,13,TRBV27,CASSLAASDTQYF,TGTGCCAGCAGTTTAGCCGCATCGGATACGCAGTATTTT
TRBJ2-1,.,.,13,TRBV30,CAWIEFTYNEQFF,TGTGCCTGGATTGAATTTACCTACAATGAGCAGTTCTTC
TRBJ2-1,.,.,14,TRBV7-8,CASSLENYYNEQFF,TGTGCCAGCAGCTTAGAGAACTACTACAATGAGCAGTTCTTC
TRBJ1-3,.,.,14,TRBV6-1,CAGGTIGPGNTIYF,TGTGCCGGGGGCACAATCGGGCCTGGAAACACCATATATTTT
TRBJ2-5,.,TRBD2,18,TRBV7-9,CASSYPWTSGGHQETQYF,TGTGCCAGCAGCTACCCCTGGACTAGCGGGGGACACCAAGAGACCCAGTACTTC
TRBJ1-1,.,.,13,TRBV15,CATSRVGVQEAFF,TGTGCCACCAGCAGAGTCGGCGTTCAGGAAGCTTTCTTT
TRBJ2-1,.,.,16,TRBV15,CATSRGETASYNEQFF,TGTGCCACCAGCAGAGGGGAGACAGCCTCCTACAATGAGCAGTTCTTC
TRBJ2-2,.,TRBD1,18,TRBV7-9,CASRLGTGRVLVAGELFF,TGTGCCAGCAGACTCGGGACAGGGAGAGTTCTTGTAGCCGGGGAGCTGTTTTTT
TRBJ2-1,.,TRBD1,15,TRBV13,CASSSGQGISSGQFF,TGTGCCAGCAGCTCCGGACAGGGGATATCAAGCGGGCAGTTCTTC
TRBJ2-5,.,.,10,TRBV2,CASGATTQYF,TGTGCCAGCGGGGCCACGACCCAGTACTTC
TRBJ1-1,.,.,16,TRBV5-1,CASSSETVSGYTEAFF,TGCGCCAGCAGCTCCGAGACCGTTTCAGGGTACACTGAAGCTTTCTTT
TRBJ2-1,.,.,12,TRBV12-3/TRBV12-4,CASSPTANEQFF,TGTGCCAGCAGCCCTACAGCAAATGAGCAGTTCTTC
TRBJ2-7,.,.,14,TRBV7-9,CASSSGTSLHEQYF,TGTGCCAGCAGCTCAGGGACGTCCCTCCACGAGCAGTACTTC
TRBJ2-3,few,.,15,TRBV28,CASSSIRGSTDTQYF,TGTGCCAGCAGTTCGATCAGAGGTAGCACAGATACGCAGTATTTT
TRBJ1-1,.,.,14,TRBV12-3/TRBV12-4,CASSLNPSNTEAFF,TGTGCCAGCAGTTTAAACCCGTCGAACACTGAAGCTTTCTTT
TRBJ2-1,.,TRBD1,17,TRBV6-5,CASSFFGQAKSYNEQFF,TGTGCCAGCAGTTTCTTCGGACAGGCGAAATCCTACAATGAGCAGTTCTTC
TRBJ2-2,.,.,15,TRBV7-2,CASSLDSVQTGELFF,TGTGCCAGCAGCTTAGATTCAGTCCAAACCGGGGAGCTGTTTTTT
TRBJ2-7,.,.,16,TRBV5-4,CASSALGQGPGGEQYF,TGTGCCAGCAGCGCCTTGGGACAGGGACCGGGGGGGGAGCAGTACTTC
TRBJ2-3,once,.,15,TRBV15,CATSRDQGSTDTQYF,TGTGCCACCAGCAGAGATCAGGGGAGCACAGATACGCAGTATTTT
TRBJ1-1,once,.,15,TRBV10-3,CAISEDEGLNTEAFF,TGTGCCATCAGTGAGGATGAGGGGTTGAACACTGAAGCTTTCTTT
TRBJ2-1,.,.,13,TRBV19,CASGASSYNEQFF,TGTGCCAGCGGGGCGAGCTCCTACAATGAGCAGTTCTTC
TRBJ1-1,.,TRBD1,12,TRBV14,CASSLYTGGAFF,TGTGCCAGCAGCCTTTATACAGGGGGAGCTTTCTTT
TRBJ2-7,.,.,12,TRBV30,CAWNVVAVEQYF,TGTGCCTGGAACGTCGTAGCGGTCGAGCAGTACTTC
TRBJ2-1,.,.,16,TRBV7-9,CASSPSGREYDNEQFF,TGTGCCAGCAGCCCCTCGGGACGGGAGTACGACAATGAGCAGTTCTTC
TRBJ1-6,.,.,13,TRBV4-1,CASSQAISSPLHF,TGCGCCAGCAGCCAAGCTATAAGCTCACCCCTCCACTTT
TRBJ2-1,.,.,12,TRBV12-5,CASRNRGHEQFF,TGTGCTAGTAGAAACCGGGGGCATGAGCAGTTCTTC
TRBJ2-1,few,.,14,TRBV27,CASSFGGVYNEQFF,TGTGCCAGCAGTTTTGGAGGCGTATACAATGAGCAGTTCTTC
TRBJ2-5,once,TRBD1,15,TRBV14,CASSQWTGGQETQYF,TGTGCCAGCAGCCAATGGACAGGGGGCCAAGAGACCCAGTACTTC
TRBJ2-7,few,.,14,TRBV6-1,CASSLSLTDSEQYF,TGTGCCAGCAGCCTTTCGCTGACAGACAGCGAGCAGTACTTC
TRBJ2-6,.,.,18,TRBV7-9,CASSPRGGFDSGANVLTF,TGTGCCAGCAGCCCCCGAGGTGGTTTTGACTCTGGGGCCAACGTCCTGACTTTC
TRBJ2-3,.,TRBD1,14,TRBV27,CASSSWDRADTQYF,TGTGCCAGCAGTTCGTGGGACAGGGCAGATACGCAGTATTTT
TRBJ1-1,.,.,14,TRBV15,CATSRDAVNTEAFF,TGTGCCACCAGCAGAGATGCGGTGAACACTGAAGCTTTCTTT
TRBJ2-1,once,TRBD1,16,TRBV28,CASSMTPGQGLTEQFF,TGTGCCAGCAGTATGACGCCGGGACAGGGACTGACTGAGCAGTTCTTC
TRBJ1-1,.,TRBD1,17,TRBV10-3,CAISVQGRDRAFTEAFF,TGTGCCATCAGTGTCCAGGGCCGGGACAGGGCTTTCACTGAAGCTTTCTTT
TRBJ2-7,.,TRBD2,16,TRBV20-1,CSATLTGTKYSYEQYF,TGCAGTGCCACTCTTACCGGGACTAAATACTCCTACGAGCAGTACTTC